The sequence of this TCR beta chain was determined in a study of blood T cell repertoires in COVID-19. Across the whole study: PBMCs, B-cell-depleted T cells, or T cells provided the cDNA or gDNA that made up the material.

Here immunoSEQ multiplex PCR was the method, and the copy in TCRdb shows in-frame clones only, minus some. In the table there are roughly 200,000 clones, 80% to 90% of which are singletons. The count of this clone is one. The sample was peripheral blood. This clonotype was sampled from a man in his sixties with acute or convalescent COVID-19.

The CDR3 is CASSIVRGRGTGELFF. Here the CDR3 DNA reads TGTGCCAGTAGTATCGTCAGGGGGCGCGGTACCGGGGAGCTGTTTTTT. V and J are TRBV19 and TRBJ2-2, with 8 bases fitting TRBD1. The germline gives CDR1 LNHDA, CDR2 SQIVND (reference sequence). The ends lost 3 bases at V and 5 bases at J; junction bases unmatched: 8. The CDR3 spans 16 residues.